The source of this T cell receptor beta chain is a study of regulatory T cells in long-lasting Graves disease. The germline V and J ends were trimmed by 6 bases and 4 bases, with 12 bases remaining between them. CDR3 size: 13 residues. Relying on iRepertoire HTBI primers and Arm-PCR of CDR3 regions, the team built TCR beta libraries. Authors' data handling: Sample data revealed fewer than 70 TRBV and 11 to 15 TRBJ segments. MiXCR was run by TCRdb on the multiplex PCR reads, yielding one entry per CDR3 protein. V and J calls and clone size were set by TCRdb, not the authors. Among roughly 530,000 distinct CDR3 sequences listed, about 15% were seen once. Study-wide results and caveats: With 2,500 to 3,500 shared public clonotypes, persistent patients exceeded new patients, who shared more than 750.

Time point reported: newly diagnosed GD, antithyroid drugs for less than 3 months. PBMC-derived RNA was used for the TCR library. About this clonotype itself: As yet, its antigen is unknown.

These same data were also listed under a study on T cells in Graves' hyperthyroidism and ophthalmopathy. That report notes: Pregnant or lactating patients were excluded, as were those with uncontrolled infection or other autoimmune disease.

The sequence derives from a woman aged 40 to 65 with Graves disease. The chain combines TRBV12-3 or TRBV12-4 with TRBJ1-2; no clear D gene. The sample consisted of peripheral blood mononuclear cells (PBMCs), taken at new diagnosis, from a patient treated with antithyroid drugs. Here the CDR3 DNA reads TGTGCCAGCAGCGCGACCCCGGGCTATGGCTACACCTTC. Protein product: CASSATPGYGYTF.